This T cell receptor beta chain derives from a study of T cell responses to AZD1222 COVID-19 vaccine. Clones were sequenced by immunoSEQ multiplex PCR, and TCRdb holds only the in-frame ones, with some missing. Of some 150,000 clones listed, approximately 88% are singletons. CDR3 length: 13 residues. CDR1 and CDR2 from the germline V gene are SEHNR and FQNEAQ (reference sequence). Trimming at V came to 4 bases and at J to 3 bases, leaving 0 bases not matched to a gene. The chain uses TRBV7-9 and TRBJ1-2, with 9 bases that match TRBD1. Sequences were derived from peripheral blood, sampled on day 0 of AZD1222 vaccination. The sequence came from an adult in good health. CDR3 region: CASSWTGDYGYTF. The CDR3 DNA reads TGTGCCAGCAGCTGGACAGGGGACTATGGCTACACCTTC.